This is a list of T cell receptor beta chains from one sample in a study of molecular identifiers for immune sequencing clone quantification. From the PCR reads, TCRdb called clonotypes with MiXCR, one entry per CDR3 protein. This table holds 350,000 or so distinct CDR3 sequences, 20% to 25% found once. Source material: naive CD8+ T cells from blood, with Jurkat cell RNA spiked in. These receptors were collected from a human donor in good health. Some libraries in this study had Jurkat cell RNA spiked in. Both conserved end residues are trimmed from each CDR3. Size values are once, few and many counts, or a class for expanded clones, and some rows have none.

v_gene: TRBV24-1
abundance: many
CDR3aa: ATSDGTEAF

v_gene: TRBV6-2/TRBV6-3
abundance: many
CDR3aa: ASSPGDSLQAF

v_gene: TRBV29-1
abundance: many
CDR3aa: SVRTGGDEQY

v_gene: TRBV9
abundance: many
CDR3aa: ASSVAGTTDTQY

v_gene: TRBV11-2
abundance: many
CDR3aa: ASSSYSSSYNEQF

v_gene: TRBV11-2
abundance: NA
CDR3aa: ASRAGGLARKY

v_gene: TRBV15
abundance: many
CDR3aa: ATSREDRATDTQY

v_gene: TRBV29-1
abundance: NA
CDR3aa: SVKAGSDIPYT

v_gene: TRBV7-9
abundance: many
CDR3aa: ASSTVSSGYLEQY

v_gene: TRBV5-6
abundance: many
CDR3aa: ASSSTGTQY

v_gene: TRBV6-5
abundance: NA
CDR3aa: ANSGRAGGGTDTQY

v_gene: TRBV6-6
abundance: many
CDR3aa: ASSASTSGPYNEQF

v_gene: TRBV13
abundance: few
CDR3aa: ASSSTTSGGYEQY

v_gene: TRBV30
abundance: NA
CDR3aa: AWSVQTILFRGQGIKAKSIQY

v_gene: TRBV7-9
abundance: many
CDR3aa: ASSLGGMGNQPQH

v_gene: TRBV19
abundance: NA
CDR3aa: ASSPGQGFSYEQY

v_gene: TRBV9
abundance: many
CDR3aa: ASSEYVGQGSSYEQY

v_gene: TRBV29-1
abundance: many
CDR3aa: SVGGSSIGTDTQY

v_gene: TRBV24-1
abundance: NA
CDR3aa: ATSDLSLPQPPNTGELF

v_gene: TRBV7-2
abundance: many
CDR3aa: ASSLGPPGEQY

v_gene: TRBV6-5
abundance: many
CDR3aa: ASRTGGAEAF

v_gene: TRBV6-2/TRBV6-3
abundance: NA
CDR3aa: ASTSAGVGYGYT

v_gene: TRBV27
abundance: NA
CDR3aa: ASSSIFWTGNQPQH

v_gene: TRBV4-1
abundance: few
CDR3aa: ASSHSSGGANEQF

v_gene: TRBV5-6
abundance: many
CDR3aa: ASSKDRLNEKLF